This T cell receptor beta chain was identified in a study of T-cell reconstitution after alpha-beta-depleted transplantation in children. In this sample, this clonotype turned up many times. Unique molecular identifiers were incorporated into the prepared TCRbeta library. TCRdb recomputed calls from the PCR reads with MiXCR, one row per CDR3 protein. The sample lists 200,000 to 300,000 distinct CDR3 sequences, about 25% occurring once. V lost 1 base, J lost 6 bases, and 13 bases lay in between. The germline CDR1 and CDR2 sequences are DFQATT and SNEGSKA (reference sequence). The CDR3 has 13 amino acids.

The input for sequencing was PBMCs, taken before TCRalphabeta/CD19-depleted stem cell transplant. The chain carries TRBV20-1 and TRBJ2-7, with D unclear. The TCR comes from a girl aged 2 to 9 with Fanconi anemia, due to receive a stem cell transplant. The CDR3 sequence: CSARARFQLEQYF. The CDR3 DNA follows: TGCAGTGCTAGAGCCAGGTTTCAACTCGAGCAGTACTTC.